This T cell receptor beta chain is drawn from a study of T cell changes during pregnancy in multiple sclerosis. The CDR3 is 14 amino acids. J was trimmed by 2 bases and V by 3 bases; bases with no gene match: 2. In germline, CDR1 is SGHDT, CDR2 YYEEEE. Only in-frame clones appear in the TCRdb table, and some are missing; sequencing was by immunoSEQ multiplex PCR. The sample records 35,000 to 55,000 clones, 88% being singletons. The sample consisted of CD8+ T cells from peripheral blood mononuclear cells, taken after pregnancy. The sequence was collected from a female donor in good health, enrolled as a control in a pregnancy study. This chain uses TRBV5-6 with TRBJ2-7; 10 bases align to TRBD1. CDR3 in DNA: TGTGCCAGCAGCTCCGGGACAGGGGCCTACGAGCAGTACTTC. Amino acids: CASSSGTGAYEQYF. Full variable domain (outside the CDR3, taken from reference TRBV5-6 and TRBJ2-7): DAGVTQSPTHLIKTRGQQVTLRCSPKSGHDTVSWYQQALGQGPQFIFQYYEEEERQRGNFPDRFSGHQFPNYSSELNVNALLLGDSALYLCASSSGTGAYEQYFGPGTRLTVT.